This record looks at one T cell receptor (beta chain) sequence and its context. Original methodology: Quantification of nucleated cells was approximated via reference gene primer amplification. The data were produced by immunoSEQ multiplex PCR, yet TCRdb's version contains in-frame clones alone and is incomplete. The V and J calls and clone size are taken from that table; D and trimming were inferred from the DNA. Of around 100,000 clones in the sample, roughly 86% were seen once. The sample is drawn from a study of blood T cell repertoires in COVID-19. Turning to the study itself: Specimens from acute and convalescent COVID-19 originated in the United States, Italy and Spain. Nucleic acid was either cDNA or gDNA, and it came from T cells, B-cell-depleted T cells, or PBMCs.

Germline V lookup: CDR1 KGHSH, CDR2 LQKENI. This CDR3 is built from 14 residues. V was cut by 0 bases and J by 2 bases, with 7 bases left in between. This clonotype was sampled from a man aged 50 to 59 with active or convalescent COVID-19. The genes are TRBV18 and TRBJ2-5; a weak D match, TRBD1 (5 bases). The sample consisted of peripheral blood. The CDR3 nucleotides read TGTGCCAGCTCACCACCTAACAGGCAAGAGACCCAGTACTTC. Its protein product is CASSPPNRQETQYF.